The 22 T cell receptor beta chains below all came from one sample that was sequenced in a study of Ad26.COV2.S vaccination and SARS-CoV-2 variants. Treatment here: some 20 received Ad26.COV2.S at low or high dose, single or two shots; roughly five received placebo; per-sample allocation not given. Samples came from day 63 after the first vaccine or placebo injection. Clones were sequenced by immunoSEQ multiplex PCR, and TCRdb holds only the in-frame ones, with some missing. The sample carries about 350,000 clones, roughly 84% recorded once. Here the sequenced sample was peripheral blood, taken in a trial of Ad26.COV2.S vaccine versus placebo. The receptors come from a person between 18 and 59 years old who received the Ad26.COV2.S COVID-19 vaccine or a placebo.

This chain uses TRBV9 with TRBJ1-3, with D perhaps matching TRBD1 (5 bases). V was cut by 1 base and J by 0 bases, with 11 bases left in between. Germline CDR1 SGDLS, CDR2 YYNGEE. CDR3 length: 16 residues. The CDR3 sequence is CASSVNEGSSGNTIYF. The CDR3 DNA reads TGTGCCAGCAGCGTAAACGAGGGGAGCTCTGGAAACACCATATATTTT.

V usage is TRBV10-3 and J usage is TRBJ1-3; 11 nucleotides match TRBD1. This CDR3 is built from 15 residues. Germline-derived CDR1 and CDR2 are ENHRY and SYGVKD. J gave up 7 bases and V 2 bases, and 4 bases lay outside the gene matches. As DNA, the CDR3 is TGTGCCATCAGTGAGGGACAGGGGGCATTGAACACCATATATTTT. Its translation is CAISEGQGALNTIYF.

This rearrangement joins TRBV6-1 to TRBJ2-7; D is ambiguous. The germline V gene has CDR1 MNHNS and CDR2 SASEGT. V lost 3 bases, J lost 2 bases, and 14 bases lay in between. The CDR3 is made up of 15 amino acids. Here the CDR3 reads CASSEVVRNAYEQYF. CDR3 DNA: TGTGCCAGCAGTGAGGTTGTCCGGAACGCCTACGAGCAGTACTTC.

This chain uses TRBV5-1 with TRBJ1-4; 7 bases map to TRBD1. The CDR3 sequence is 15 residues long. Germline CDR1 SGHRS, CDR2 YFSETQ. V dropped 4 bases and J dropped 4; count of bases not matched to a gene: 7. CDR3 loop: CASSPQGGGNEKLFF. In DNA form, the CDR3 reads TGCGCCAGCAGCCCCCAGGGGGGCGGTAATGAAAAACTGTTTTTT.

The CDR3 is CATSRDRGQGITQPQHF. In DNA, the CDR3 is TGTGCCACCAGCAGAGATCGAGGACAGGGGATTACTCAGCCCCAGCATTTT. J is TRBJ1-5 and V is TRBV15, with 9 bases aligning to TRBD1. Germline V gene lookup returns CDR1 LNHNV and CDR2 YYDKDF (reference sequence). The V segment lost 0 bases and the J segment 6 bases; nucleotides outside the gene matches: 9. The CDR3 has 17 amino acids.

The chain recombines TRBV5-4 with TRBJ2-3; tentatively, D is TRBD1 or TRBD2 (5 bases each). Germline V gene sequence: CDR1 SGHNT, CDR2 YYREEE (reference sequence). The CDR3 covers 15 residues. Trimming cost V 4 bases and J 2 bases, with 14 bases left between them. CDR3 residues: CASSRSKGPTDTQYF. CDR3 DNA sequence: TGTGCCAGCAGCCGGAGTAAGGGACCCACAGATACGCAGTATTTT.

In this sample, this clone turned up a few times. This sequence joins TRBV14 and TRBJ2-7, with 10 bases fitting TRBD1. CDR1 and CDR2 (germline): SGHDN, FVKESK. V lost 5 bases, J lost 6 bases, and 4 bases stayed unmatched. The length of the CDR3 is 13 residues. CDR3 amino acids: CASSLWTGGEQYF. In DNA, the CDR3 is TGTGCCAGCAGCTTATGGACAGGGGGCGAGCAGTACTTC.

The chain is built from TRBV6-5 and TRBJ2-5; D may correspond to TRBD1 or TRBD2 (5 bases each). This CDR3 has 14 residues. CDR1 is MNHEY, CDR2 SVGAGI, per germline. The germline V and J ends were trimmed by 6 bases and 7 bases, with 18 bases remaining between them. The CDR3 DNA follows: TGTGCCAGCAGGACGGGACCAGACGCCCGGACCCAGTACTTC. Protein: CASRTGPDARTQYF.

This chain joins TRBV27 and TRBJ1-2; 10 bases line up with TRBD1. Losses at the gene ends were 4 bases for V and 4 bases for J; bases not matched to a gene: 3. CDR1 MNHEY and CDR2 SMNVEV come from the germline V gene (reference sequence). The CDR3 sequence is 14 residues long. CDR3 DNA: TGTGCCAGCAGTTCCGGGACAGGGGCCTATGGCTACACCTTC. This encodes CASSSGTGAYGYTF.

The chain has TRBV7-9 and TRBJ2-5, with 7 bases aligning to TRBD2. Germline CDR1 is SEHNR and CDR2 is FQNEAQ (reference sequence). V shed 5 bases and J 5 bases; nucleotides not matched to a gene: 17. The CDR3 spans 17 residues. CDR3 in DNA: TGTGCCAGCAGCCCACGCTTAGGCGGGGGTCCCAGTGAGACCCAGTACTTC. Translated, it gives CASSPRLGGGPSETQYF.

This clone was seen a few times. The rearrangement links TRBV29-1 to TRBJ1-1; TRBD1 is a possible D gene (6 bases). V lost 4 bases, J lost 3 bases, and 9 bases lay in between. The length of the CDR3 is 12 residues. Germline V gene data show CDR1 as SQVTM and CDR2 as ANQGSEA. CDR3 in DNA: TGCAGCGTTGCTAGGACAGACACTGAAGCTTTCTTT. Encoded protein: CSVARTDTEAFF.

The CDR3 DNA reads TGTGCCAGCAGCTTCGGTGCAGGGACAGGGGTAGGAAAACTGTTTTTT. Translation gives CASSFGAGTGVGKLFF. This chain joins TRBV11-2 and TRBJ1-4; 10 bases map to TRBD1. The CDR3 runs to 16 residues. The trim removed 3 bases at V and 10 bases at J, leaving 11 bases unmatched. The germline gives CDR1 SGHAT, CDR2 FQNNGV.

The chain links TRBV5-1 to TRBJ2-3; D perhaps matches TRBD1 (5 bases). CDR3 length: 15 amino acids. V was pared by 2 bases and J by 0 bases, with 10 bases between. CDR1 and CDR2 (germline): SGHRS, YFSETQ. In nucleotides, the CDR3 is TGCGCCAGCAGCTTAGGACAAATTAGCACAGATACGCAGTATTTT. Encoded protein: CASSLGQISTDTQYF.

The chain has TRBV6-5 and TRBJ2-7, with 11 bases fitting TRBD1. J gave up 4 bases and V 8 bases, and 7 bases lay outside the gene matches. The CDR3 has 14 amino acids. The germline V gene has CDR1 MNHEY and CDR2 SVGAGI. The CDR3 here is CASGSRDRGYEQYF. The CDR3 nucleotides are TGTGCCAGCGGGTCCCGGGACAGGGGGTACGAGCAGTACTTC.

This clone has only a few counts. This rearrangement joins TRBV10-1 to TRBJ2-3; D call uncertain. This CDR3 has 14 amino acids. The germline V and J ends were trimmed by 4 bases and 0 bases, with 8 bases remaining between them. Looked up from germline, CDR1 is WNHNN and CDR2 is SYGVQD (reference sequence). CDR3 sequence: CASSGILSTDTQYF. CDR3 DNA sequence: TGCGCCAGCAGTGGAATTCTTAGCACAGATACGCAGTATTTT.

This rearrangement joins TRBV19 to TRBJ2-2, with unresolved D. The CDR3 length is 15 residues. The ends were cut back, 10 bases at V and 4 bases at J, with 19 bases in the middle. CDR1 and CDR2 from the germline V gene are LNHDA and SQIVND (reference sequence). This CDR3 is CATWPREAGTGELFF. The CDR3 DNA reads as TGTGCCACCTGGCCCCGCGAAGCCGGCACCGGGGAGCTGTTTTTT. Together with reference TRBV19 and TRBJ2-2, the CDR3 gives the full variable domain: DGGITQSPKYLFRKEGQNVTLSCEQNLNHDAMYWYRQDPGQGLRLIYYSQIVNDFQKGDIAEGYSVSREKKESFPLTVTSAQKNPTAFYLCATWPREAGTGELFFGEGSRLTVL.

The chain links TRBV11-2 to TRBJ2-7, with 7 bases aligning to TRBD1. With V trimmed by 8 bases and J by 5 bases, 6 bases remained unmatched. CDR3 size: 12 residues. Germline V lookup: CDR1 SGHAT, CDR2 FQNNGV. The DNA for the CDR3 is TGTGCCAGCCTCCTCAGGGGGAACGAGCAGTACTTC. Residues: CASLLRGNEQYF.

Remarks on this clone: The same CDR3 can be traced to other DNA sequences in this sample. The V and J genes are TRBV28 and TRBJ1-3; D is uncertain. Germline lookup yields CDR1 MDHEN and CDR2 SYDVKM. The CDR3 consists of 13 residues. With 3 bases removed from V and 7 bases from J, the gap between germline ends came to 10 bases. For the CDR3, the DNA is TGTGCCAGCAGTTTGGGTTTGGGGAACACCATATATTTT. This translates into CASSLGLGNTIYF. Full variable domain (missing parts from reference TRBV28 and TRBJ1-3): DVKVTQSSRYLVKRTGEKVFLECVQDMDHENMFWYRQDPGLGLRLIYFSYDVKMKEKGDIPEGYSVSREKKERFSLILESASTNQTSMYLCASSLGLGNTIYFGEGSWLTVV.

The chain is built from TRBV6-5 and TRBJ1-5, with TRBD1 matching over 9 bases. Germline loops: CDR1 MNHEY, CDR2 SVGAGI. After removal of 7 bases from V and 7 bases from J, the junction contained 8 bases not matched to a gene. This CDR3 comprises 14 residues. The CDR3 protein is CASTRDRVEQPQHF. The CDR3 coding sequence is TGTGCCAGCACCAGGGACAGGGTAGAGCAGCCCCAGCATTTT.

This clone was picked up one time. This sequence joins TRBV10-1 and TRBJ2-1, with 14 positions matching TRBD2. Germline CDR1 reads WNHNN; CDR2 reads SYGVQD (reference sequence). After removal of 0 bases from V and 0 bases from J, the junction contained 4 bases not matched to a gene. CDR3 length equals 19 residues. The CDR3 is CASSESGLAGGGSYNEQFF. CDR3 coding DNA: TGCGCCAGCAGTGAGTCCGGACTAGCGGGAGGAGGCTCCTACAATGAGCAGTTCTTC.

This clone appeared a few times. One end of the junction is discordant with germline, which a read error may explain. V gene TRBV6-2 or TRBV6-3 combines with J gene TRBJ2-3; 12 bases agree with TRBD2. Germline loops: CDR1 MNHEY, CDR2 SVGEGT. This CDR3 has 11 amino acids. CDR3 sequence: CASSGLAGPLF. The DNA for the CDR3 is TGTGCCAGCAGCGGACTAGCGGGGCCCCTTTTT.

The rearrangement uses TRBV6-1 and TRBJ2-7, with D perhaps TRBD1 or TRBD2 (7 bases each). Germline CDR1 and CDR2: MNHNS and SASEGT. V lost 2 bases and J lost 4, with 18 bases in between. There are 16 residues in the CDR3. For the CDR3, the DNA is TGTGCCAGCAGTGAACGGGGGGACAGCGGATGGTACGAGCAGTACTTC. Translating gives CASSERGDSGWYEQYF.